Each of the 30 T cell receptor beta chains below was sequenced from the same sample in a study of patients and donors after allogeneic stem cell transplantation. MiXCR, run by TCRdb on the RT-PCR reads, gives a single entry per CDR3 protein. This table has 400,000 to 500,000 distinct CDR3 sequences, 16% appearing once. What was sequenced was blood, either unsorted or a sorted T cell fraction (not recorded which). The receptors here all came from a human donor who was either an allogeneic HSCT recipient or a stem cell or donor lymphocyte infusion donor (not recorded which). It is not recorded whose cells these are; they may come from a transplant donor.

The chain uses TRBV4-3 and TRBJ1-1; TRBD1 matches 9 bases. Per the germline V gene, CDR1 is LGHNA and CDR2 is YSLEER. The V and J ends lost 4 bases and 5 bases, in that order; junction bases with no gene match: 5. The CDR3 has 14 amino acids. CDR3 DNA: TGCGCCAGCAGCCGAAGGACAGGGGAGACTGAAGCTTTCTTT. This gives the protein CASSRRTGETEAFF.

The rearrangement uses TRBV15 and TRBJ2-1; 7 positions match TRBD2. V trimming: 8 bases; J trimming: 7 bases; junction bases outside the gene matches: 8. This CDR3 has 13 amino acids. Germline values: CDR1 LNHNV, CDR2 YYDKDF (reference sequence). DNA of the CDR3: TGTGCCACCGTGCGGGAGTCAGAAAATGAGCAGTTCTTC. It yields the protein CATVRESENEQFF.

A few counts support this clonotype. V gene TRBV24-1 combines with J gene TRBJ2-1; tentatively, D is TRBD2 (6 bases). This CDR3 contains 17 residues. From germline, CDR1 is KGHDR and CDR2 SFDVKD. With 5 bases removed from V and 4 bases from J, the gap between germline ends came to 20 bases. CDR3 sequence: CATSGGERRDPYNEQFF. DNA for the CDR3: TGTGCCACCAGTGGAGGGGAGCGGAGGGACCCTTACAATGAGCAGTTCTTC.

The V and J genes are TRBV5-1 and TRBJ1-1; D is ambiguous. The CDR3 spans 13 residues. V lost 2 bases and J lost 3, with 8 bases in between. Germline assignment: CDR1 SGHRS and CDR2 YFSETQ. CDR3 coding DNA: TGCGCCAGCAGCTTTGAGCAGTACACTGAAGCTTTCTTT. It specifies CASSFEQYTEAFF.

This clonotype was detected a few times. This rearrangement joins TRBV7-8 to TRBJ2-2, with TRBD2 as a possible D gene (5 bases). Germline V gene data show CDR1 as SGHVS and CDR2 as FQNEAQ. CDR3 length equals 17 residues. V was cut by 1 base and J by 4 bases, with 16 bases left in between. CDR3 loop: CASSLVVPGSPTGELFF. For the CDR3, the DNA is TGTGCCAGCAGCTTAGTTGTGCCGGGAAGTCCCACCGGGGAGCTGTTTTTT. The whole variable domain, filled in from reference TRBV7-8 and TRBJ2-2, reads GAGVSQSPRYKVAKRGQDVALRCDPISGHVSLFWYQQALGQGPEFLTYFQNEAQLDKSGLPSDRFFAERPEGSVSTLKIQRTQQEDSAVYLCASSLVVPGSPTGELFFGEGSRLTVL.

In its sample, this clonotype was seen a few times. The chain joins TRBV6-1 to TRBJ2-1; possible D gene TRBD2, 7 bases. Trimming shortened V by 8 bases and J by 4 bases, and 15 bases separated the two germline ends. This CDR3 has 14 amino acids. Germline-derived CDR1 and CDR2 are MNHNS and SASEGT. The CDR3 nucleotides are TGTGCCAGCGGGGGGGCGGGGGATTACAATGAGCAGTTCTTC. This translates into CASGGAGDYNEQFF.

V usage is TRBV5-4 and J usage is TRBJ2-7; D possibly corresponds to TRBD2 (6 bases). The CDR3 loop spans 11 amino acids. Germline V lookup: CDR1 SGHNT, CDR2 YYREEE (reference sequence). Trimming pared 7 bases from V and 7 bases from J, leaving 12 bases between. The CDR3 DNA reads TGTGCCAGCGCGGCGGGACTGGAGCAGTACTTC. Encoded protein: CASAAGLEQYF.

This clonotype was detected only a few times. The V gene is TRBV27, the J gene TRBJ2-7, with 11 bases lining up with TRBD2. Per the germline V gene, CDR1 is MNHEY and CDR2 is SMNVEV (reference sequence). Losses at the gene ends were 6 bases for V and 2 bases for J; bases not matched to a gene: 6. This CDR3 region has 15 residues. CDR3 nucleotide sequence: TGTGCCAGCAGGGCCGGGACTAGCGGCACCTACGAGCAGTACTTC. It is translated as CASRAGTSGTYEQYF.

This clonotype was seen a few times. The chain carries TRBV11-2 and TRBJ1-5, with D possibly matching TRBD1 (6 bases). Between the trimmed V and J ends, which lost 3 bases and 5 bases, there was a span of 11 bases. This CDR3 comprises 14 residues. The germline gives CDR1 SGHAT, CDR2 FQNNGV. The CDR3 DNA is TGTGCCAGCAGCTTGTTAGGGGGAGATCAGCCCCAGCATTTT. Amino acids: CASSLLGGDQPQHF. Full variable domain (outside the CDR3, taken from reference TRBV11-2 and TRBJ1-5): EAGVAQSPRYKIIEKRQSVAFWCNPISGHATLYWYQQILGQGPKLLIQFQNNGVVDDSQLPKDRFSAERLKGVDSTLKIQPAKLEDSAVYLCASSLLGGDQPQHFGDGTRLSIL.

The chain couples TRBV3-1 to TRBJ1-6; TRBD1 might be the D (5 bases). V was trimmed by 2 bases and J by 7 bases, leaving 12 bases between them. Germline CDR1 reads LGHDT; CDR2 reads YNNKEL (reference sequence). This CDR3 is built from 15 residues. The CDR3 DNA sequence: TGTGCCAGCAGCCAATTCAGGGTGGGAAATTCACCCCTCCACTTT. It translates to CASSQFRVGNSPLHF. Filled out from reference TRBV3-1 and TRBJ1-6, the complete variable domain reads DTAVSQTPKYLVTQMGNDKSIKCEQNLGHDTMYWYKQDSKKFLKIMFSYNNKELIINETVPNRFSPKSPDKAHLNLHINSLELGDSAVYFCASSQFRVGNSPLHFGNGTRLTVT.

This clonotype occurred a few times. The chain is built from TRBV5-5 and TRBJ1-4, with a tentative D call TRBD1 (5 bases). Germline V gene lookup returns CDR1 SGHKS and CDR2 YYEKEE (reference sequence). With 1 base removed from V and 1 base from J, the gap between germline ends came to 5 bases. The CDR3 contains 14 residues. The CDR3 is CASSLQGTNEKLFF. CDR3 in DNA: TGTGCCAGCAGCTTGCAGGGAACTAATGAAAAACTGTTTTTT.

The CDR3 region is CASSQVGGTYNEQFF. CDR3 DNA: TGCGCCAGCAGCCAAGTGGGGGGGACCTACAATGAGCAGTTCTTC. The chain has TRBV4-3 and TRBJ2-1, with 7 bases lining up with TRBD2. The CDR3 totals 15 residues. V lost 1 base, J lost 2 bases, and 2 bases stayed unmatched. In germline, CDR1 is LGHNA, CDR2 YSLEER.

The chain links TRBV4-3 to TRBJ1-4; TRBD1 aligns across 8 bases. This CDR3 is 15 amino acids long. Germline V gene data show CDR1 as LGHNA and CDR2 as YSLEER. The V and J ends lost 1 base and 10 bases, in that order; junction bases with no gene match: 8. CDR3 in DNA: TGCGCCAGCAGCCAAGGGGTCAGGGGGCTGGGAAAACTGTTTTTT. It yields the protein CASSQGVRGLGKLFF.

Worth noting for this clonotype: This sequence may be a read error, since a much larger clone differs from it by one base. This sequence joins TRBV6-2 or TRBV6-3 and TRBJ1-2, with 8 bases aligning to TRBD1. The junction had 3 bases not matched to a gene; V was cut back by 6 bases and J by 3 bases. Germline CDR1 is MNHEY and CDR2 is SVGEGT. This CDR3 spans 13 amino acids. This CDR3 reads CASSLQGDYGYTF. DNA of the CDR3: TGTGCCAGCAGCTTACAGGGGGACTATGGCTACACCTTC.

V gene TRBV7-3 combines with J gene TRBJ2-1; 7 positions agree with TRBD2. Germline V gene lookup returns CDR1 SGHTA and CDR2 FQGTGA. The CDR3 totals 18 residues. Trimming cost V 4 bases and J 8 bases; bases outside gene matches: 20. For the CDR3, the DNA is TGTGCCAGCAGCTATTGGAGGGAGGGAGGGGAGAATCGGTATGAGCAGTTCTTC. Residues: CASSYWREGGENRYEQFF.

This clonotype was detected ten times or more. The rearrangement joins TRBV3-1 to TRBJ1-1; D remains unclear. This CDR3 has 14 residues. V was trimmed by 5 bases and J by 1 base, leaving 11 bases between them. Germline V gene lookup returns CDR1 LGHDT and CDR2 YNNKEL (reference sequence). CDR3 sequence: CASSTPNRNTEAFF. CDR3 nucleotide sequence: TGTGCCAGCAGCACTCCAAACCGGAACACTGAAGCTTTCTTT.

This clonotype was picked up a small number of times. The chain couples TRBV20-1 to TRBJ2-3; 10 bases line up with TRBD2. Germline CDR1 DFQATT, CDR2 SNEGSKA (reference sequence). The CDR3 runs 16 residues. V shed 0 bases and J 6 bases; nucleotides not matched to a gene: 9. The CDR3 spells CSARDPDSGRSDTQYF. CDR3 bases: TGCAGTGCTAGAGATCCTGATAGCGGGAGGTCGGATACGCAGTATTTT.

This clonotype was detected ten times or more. Here the CDR3 omits its conserved ending phenylalanine or tryptophan, so a read error is the likely source. The limits of the CDR3 on the DNA are not certain, so only TCRdb's listed CDR3 is given. This chain uses TRBV12-3 or TRBV12-4 with TRBJ1-2. The CDR3 contains 10 residues when both ends are counted. This CDR3 is CASSFAGISL.

In its sample, this clonotype was seen a few times. The V and J genes are TRBV6-5 and TRBJ2-4, with 7 bases lining up with TRBD2. This CDR3 has 11 amino acids. V trimming: 8 bases; J trimming: 6 bases; junction bases outside the gene matches: 1. The germline gives CDR1 MNHEY, CDR2 SVGAGI. The DNA for the CDR3 is TGTGCCAGCGGGAGGGGAAACATTCAGTACTTC. Its translation: CASGRGNIQYF.

V is TRBV6-2 or TRBV6-3 and J is TRBJ1-2; 9 nucleotides agree with TRBD1. This CDR3 spans 14 amino acids. Trimming took 6 bases from V and 5 from J; bases not matched to a gene: 7. Germline CDR1 is MNHEY and CDR2 is SVGEGT. The CDR3 loop reads CASRQPGTGYGYTF. The CDR3 region has the DNA TGTGCCAGCAGACAACCCGGGACAGGGTATGGCTACACCTTC.

The V gene is TRBV9, the J gene TRBJ2-2; D may be TRBD1 (6 bases). CDR1 and CDR2 from the germline V gene are SGDLS and YYNGEE. Deletions cut 4 bases from V and 8 bases from J, with 9 bases between. The CDR3 has 12 residues. The CDR3 spells CASSLRGGELFF. The CDR3 nucleotides read TGTGCCAGCAGCCTCAGGGGAGGGGAGCTGTTTTTT.

This clonotype was seen a handful of times. The chain joins TRBV21-1 to TRBJ1-1; TRBD1 was called by the table and not checked on the DNA. TRBV21-1 is marked as a pseudogene. CDR3 length: 18 amino acids. Here the CDR3 DNA reads TGTGCCAGCAGCAAAGGTTTCGGCAGGGGCGTCAAGAACACTGAAGCTTTCTTT. It is translated as CASSKGFGRGVKNTEAFF.

The V gene is TRBV15, the J gene TRBJ1-5; possibly TRBD1 for D (5 bases). The CDR3 runs to 15 residues. V gave up 0 bases and J gave up 5 bases, with 11 bases separating them. Germline loops: CDR1 LNHNV, CDR2 YYDKDF (reference sequence). DNA for the CDR3: TGTGCCACCAGCAGAGACCCTGGGGCAGATCAGCCCCAGCATTTT. Translating gives CATSRDPGADQPQHF.

This clonotype occurred many times. The V and J genes are TRBV6-1 and TRBJ2-3; D assignment may be TRBD1 or TRBD2 (5 bases each). V lost 7 bases and J 2 bases, leaving 13 bases between the germline ends. Germline V gene data show CDR1 as MNHNS and CDR2 as SASEGT. This CDR3 has 14 residues. CDR3 bases: TGTGCCAGCACCTATAGGGGACCCACAGATACGCAGTATTTT. This sequence encodes CASTYRGPTDTQYF.

Only a few counts were recorded for this clonotype. The CDR3 bases are TGTGCCACCAGTGATCCCGACCTAGCGGGAAGGACCTACAATGAGCAGTTCTTC. Translated: CATSDPDLAGRTYNEQFF. The chain combines TRBV24-1 with TRBJ2-1, with 9 bases aligning to TRBD2. Germline V CDR1 and CDR2: KGHDR, SFDVKD. J gave up 2 bases and V 3 bases, and 10 bases lay outside the gene matches. The length of the CDR3 is 18 residues.

This clonotype turned up a few times. The gene calls are TRBV19 and TRBJ2-1; 13 positions agree with TRBD2. Germline CDR1 and CDR2: LNHDA and SQIVND (reference sequence). The V and J ends lost 4 bases and 3 bases, in that order; junction bases with no gene match: 3. The CDR3 spans 16 residues. CDR3 region: CASSTRTSGGYNEQFF. The CDR3 nucleotides are TGTGCCAGTAGTACCAGGACTAGCGGGGGCTACAATGAGCAGTTCTTC.

The chain has TRBV7-3 and TRBJ2-3, with no clear D. CDR3 length: 14 residues. From germline, CDR1 is SGHTA and CDR2 FQGTGA. The V gene lost 2 bases and the J gene lost 5 bases, with 11 bases spanning the gap. The CDR3: CASSLWPGEDTQYF. The CDR3 DNA reads TGTGCCAGCAGCTTATGGCCCGGAGAAGATACGCAGTATTTT. The variable domain in full, with the rest retrieved from reference TRBV7-3 and TRBJ2-3, is GAGVSQTPSNKVTEKGKYVELRCDPISGHTALYWYRQSLGQGPEFLIYFQGTGAADDSGLPNDRFFAVRPEGSVSTLKIQRTERGDSAVYLCASSLWPGEDTQYFGPGTRLTVL.

There are a few counts of this clonotype. This rearrangement joins TRBV4-2 to TRBJ1-4, with 9 bases fitting TRBD1. Germline V gives CDR1 LGHNA, CDR2 YNFKEQ. The CDR3 sequence is 16 residues long. With V trimmed by 0 bases and J by 6 bases, 5 bases remained unmatched. The CDR3 DNA follows: TGTGCCAGCAGCCAAGAAGGGCGGGACAGGGATGAAAAACTGTTTTTT. Translating gives CASSQEGRDRDEKLFF.

This clonotype showed up just a few times. The rearrangement links TRBV24-1 to TRBJ1-5; D gene ambiguous. From germline, CDR1 is KGHDR and CDR2 SFDVKD. V was pared by 5 bases and J by 6 bases, with 13 bases between. The CDR3 is 14 amino acids. The CDR3 loop reads CATSARAGGQPQHF. As DNA, the CDR3 is TGTGCCACCAGTGCGCGGGCGGGAGGTCAGCCCCAGCATTTT.

V is TRBV2 and J is TRBJ2-6, with 14 nucleotides matching TRBD2. CDR1 and CDR2 (germline): SNHLY, FYNNEI. The CDR3 length is 15 residues. Trimming at V came to 7 bases and at J to 14 bases, leaving 10 bases not matched to a gene. The CDR3, as DNA: TGTGCCAGCACCCCAAGGACTAGCGGGGGGAGGATCCTGACTTTC. Translating it yields CASTPRTSGGRILTF.